Listed here are 20 T cell receptor beta chains from one sample, sequenced in a study of vaccination effects on CD4 cells after COVID-19. Method: immunoSEQ multiplex PCR; TCRdb's copy keeps in-frame clones and lacks some. This table holds tens of thousands of clones, about 74% found once. No antigen has been identified for these receptors. ViraFEST expansion of antigen-specific CD4+ T cells with viral peptide pools preceded sequencing. CD4+ T cell isolation took place after 10 days of culture. Participants were given two doses of BNT162b2 or mRNA-1273 vaccine. The sample here was CD4+ T cells from PBMCs cultured with HCoV-229E spike peptides, taken after COVID-19 vaccination. The receptors derive from a human donor who received a COVID-19 vaccine.

The V call is TRBV19, the J call TRBJ2-2, with D possibly TRBD2 on 6 matching bases. CDR3 length: 14 residues. Looked up from germline, CDR1 is LNHDA and CDR2 is SQIVND (reference sequence). Trimming removed 3 bases from V and 6 bases from J, with 11 bases in between. The CDR3: CASSIAPSAGELFF. The CDR3 DNA is TGTGCCAGTAGTATCGCACCTAGCGCCGGGGAGCTGTTTTTT.

The rearrangement links TRBV10-3 to TRBJ1-2; D gene uncertain. Germline CDR1 and CDR2: ENHRY and SYGVKD. The CDR3 is 12 residues long. Between the trimmed V and J ends, which lost 10 bases and 3 bases, there was a span of 12 bases. CDR3 protein: CATKVLDYGYTF. CDR3 nucleotide sequence: TGTGCCACGAAAGTTTTAGACTATGGCTACACCTTC.

The table lists this clone with a count of one. The CDR3 loop is CASSLTGTGGTPLHF. DNA for the CDR3: TGTGCCAGCAGCTTAACAGGGACAGGGGGGACACCCCTCCACTTT. The chain combines TRBV7-3 with TRBJ1-6, with 11 bases matching TRBD1. The trim removed 0 bases at V and 11 bases at J, leaving 3 bases unmatched. The CDR3 spans 15 residues. Germline-derived CDR1 and CDR2 are SGHTA and FQGTGA.

The chain uses TRBV5-1 and TRBJ2-5; 10 bases align to TRBD2. Germline V lookup: CDR1 SGHRS, CDR2 YFSETQ. CDR3 length equals 14 residues. Trimming at V came to 4 bases and at J to 4 bases, leaving 4 bases not matched to a gene. DNA for the CDR3: TGCGCCAGCAGCCTATCTAGCGGGGGAGAGACCCAGTACTTC. Its protein is CASSLSSGGETQYF. Filled out from reference TRBV5-1 and TRBJ2-5, the complete variable domain reads KAGVTQTPRYLIKTRGQQVTLSCSPISGHRSVSWYQQTPGQGLQFLFEYFSETQRNKGNFPGRFSGRQFSNSRSEMNVSTLELGDSALYLCASSLSSGGETQYFGPGTRLLVL.

The rearrangement uses TRBV28 and TRBJ1-2, with TRBD1 as a possible D gene (5 bases). The ends were cut back, 1 base at V and 0 bases at J, with 12 bases in the middle. The CDR3 sequence is 16 residues long. The V gene's germline CDR1 is MDHEN and CDR2 SYDVKM. CDR3 sequence: CASSLLGRRTNYGYTF. In nucleotides, the CDR3 is TGTGCCAGCAGTTTATTGGGACGTCGGACTAACTATGGCTACACCTTC.

The chain couples TRBV27 to TRBJ1-2, with 11 bases lining up with TRBD1. Germline CDR1 MNHEY, CDR2 SMNVEV (reference sequence). The CDR3 has 14 residues. J was trimmed by 5 bases and V by 6 bases; bases with no gene match: 5. The chain's CDR3 is CASSGRDRGYGYTF. In DNA, the CDR3 is TGTGCCAGCAGCGGCCGGGACAGGGGGTATGGCTACACCTTC.

This clone was seen a handful of times. The rearrangement links TRBV20-1 to TRBJ1-4; D may be TRBD1 (5 bases). V lost 3 bases, J lost 7 bases, and 12 bases lay in between. The CDR3 consists of 13 residues. Germline CDR1 reads DFQATT; CDR2 reads SNEGSKA (reference sequence). The CDR3 DNA follows: TGCAGTGCTAGTTCCAGGGTTGGTGAAAAACTGTTTTTT. Its translation is CSASSRVGEKLFF.

The CDR3 DNA sequence: TGTGCCAGCAGGGTGGGTCGCCAAGAGACCCAGTACTTC. Residues: CASRVGRQETQYF. The chain recombines TRBV6-6 with TRBJ2-5; D unclear. The CDR3 runs to 13 residues. Between the trimmed V and J ends, which lost 6 bases and 1 base, there was a span of 9 bases. Germline V gives CDR1 MNHNY, CDR2 SVGAGI (reference sequence).

V is TRBV9 and J is TRBJ1-3; D unresolved. Looked up from germline, CDR1 is SGDLS and CDR2 is YYNGEE. The CDR3 consists of 17 residues. Trimming took off 0 bases at V and 0 bases at J, with 13 bases between the two ends. The CDR3 DNA reads TGTGCCAGCAGCGTAGGACACGTCCGATCCTCTGGAAACACCATATATTTT. It yields the protein CASSVGHVRSSGNTIYF.

This clone was detected a few times. The chain uses TRBV25-1 and TRBJ1-5, with 7 bases matching TRBD1. CDR1 is MGHDK, CDR2 SYGVNS, per germline. The junction had 4 bases not matched to a gene; V was cut back by 5 bases and J by 9 bases. The CDR3 totals 12 residues. Here the CDR3 DNA reads TGTGCCAGCAGTCAGGGGGTCGGGCCCCAGCATTTT. The encoded protein is CASSQGVGPQHF.

This clone was picked up a small number of times. This sequence joins TRBV5-1 and TRBJ1-4; a weak D match, TRBD1 (5 bases). Germline V gives CDR1 SGHRS, CDR2 YFSETQ. The CDR3 has 17 amino acids. V lost 4 bases and J 4 bases, leaving 20 bases between the germline ends. The chain's CDR3 is CASSIGRQGPDNEKLFF. CDR3 DNA: TGCGCCAGCAGCATTGGCCGGCAGGGCCCCGATAATGAAAAACTGTTTTTT.

The chain links TRBV2 to TRBJ2-3; no definite D call. This CDR3 contains 15 residues. Trimming took off 4 bases at V and 0 bases at J, with 11 bases between the two ends. Germline V CDR1 and CDR2: SNHLY, FYNNEI. In DNA form, the CDR3 reads TGTGCCAGCAGTGTGAACGGGCTCAGCACAGATACGCAGTATTTT. Its translation is CASSVNGLSTDTQYF.

CDR3 sequence (DNA): TGTGCCAGCGGGGAAACAGATACGCAGTATTTT. Protein: CASGETDTQYF. The chain has TRBV3-1 (or the pseudogene TRBV3-2) and TRBJ2-3; no definite D call. The ends were cut back, 8 bases at V and 3 bases at J, with 6 bases in the middle. The CDR3 length is 11 residues. The germline V gene has CDR1 LGHDT and CDR2 YNNKEL (reference sequence).

The chain is built from TRBV7-2 and TRBJ1-3; TRBD1 matches at 7 bases. CDR1 and CDR2 (germline): SGHTA, FQGNSA. V gave up 5 bases and J gave up 0 bases; unmatched junction bases: 13. The CDR3 runs to 18 residues. The CDR3 nucleotides read TGTGCCAGCAGCCTGTACTTACCGGGACAGAGCTCTGGAAACACCATATATTTT. Translated: CASSLYLPGQSSGNTIYF.

J is TRBJ2-7 and V is TRBV5-6; the match to TRBD1 covers 10 bases. The V gene end was trimmed by 3 bases and the J gene end by 3 bases; junction bases not matched to a gene: 3. Germline CDR1 and CDR2: SGHDT and YYEEEE. This CDR3 spans 14 amino acids. CDR3 residues: CASSWGQGNYEQYV. CDR3 in DNA: TGTGCCAGCAGCTGGGGACAGGGGAACTACGAGCAGTACGTC.

This clone was detected only a few times. The chain carries TRBV7-9 and TRBJ1-6; no clear D gene. The germline V and J ends were trimmed by 4 bases and 10 bases, with 8 bases remaining between them. The CDR3 runs 12 residues. The germline gives CDR1 SEHNR, CDR2 FQNEAQ (reference sequence). DNA of the CDR3: TGTGCCAGCAGCTCCCTGGGGTCACCCCTCCACTTT. Amino acids: CASSSLGSPLHF.

The CDR3 loop reads CASSRQGTGTEAFF. The DNA for the CDR3 is TGTGCCAGCAGTCGACAGGGGACGGGCACTGAAGCTTTCTTT. The V call is TRBV6-6, the J call TRBJ1-1, with 8 bases that match TRBD1. With 5 bases clipped from V and 4 bases from J, the junction kept 6 bases outside the gene matches. Germline CDR1 is MNHNY and CDR2 is SVGAGI (reference sequence). This CDR3 has 14 residues.

In its sample, this clone was seen a few times. This rearrangement joins TRBV5-6 to TRBJ1-5; no definite D call. This CDR3 is 18 amino acids long. Germline CDR1 SGHDT, CDR2 YYEEEE. Trimming stripped 3 bases from V and 0 bases from J, with 19 bases between. Written as DNA, the CDR3 is TGTGCCAGCAGCTACAAAGGACTGGGAGGGTATAGCAATCAGCCCCAGCATTTT. Its translation is CASSYKGLGGYSNQPQHF.

The rearrangement uses TRBV5-1 and TRBJ2-2; D possibly corresponds to TRBD2 (5 bases). Germline V gene sequence: CDR1 SGHRS, CDR2 YFSETQ. The CDR3 loop spans 15 amino acids. Trimming pared 0 bases from V and 4 bases from J, leaving 10 bases between. For the CDR3, the DNA is TGCGCCAGCAGCTTGGCCGAGGCGGGCACCGGGGAGCTGTTTTTT. Residues: CASSLAEAGTGELFF.

This sequence joins TRBV27 and TRBJ2-5; no reliable D call. This CDR3 spans 14 amino acids. Per the germline V gene, CDR1 is MNHEY and CDR2 is SMNVEV (reference sequence). Trimming cost V 5 bases and J 7 bases, with 17 bases left between them. The CDR3 region is CASSHHGLRGTQYF. CDR3 sequence (DNA): TGTGCCAGCAGTCATCACGGGCTCCGCGGGACCCAGTACTTC.